These 4 T cell receptor beta chains originate from one sample sequenced in a study of TIL therapy for anti-PD-1-resistant metastatic lung cancer. The immunoSEQ assay was v3. Assay: immunoSEQ multiplex PCR; the TCRdb copy retains only in-frame clones and omits some. The table records tens of thousands of clones, 69% of them present only once. Regarding time point: pre-treatment sample, taken before nivolumab and TIL therapy. The sample consisted of blood, taken at baseline. The receptor set was obtained from a person aged 25-79 years with non-small cell lung cancer.

V is TRBV27 and J is TRBJ1-1, with 7 positions matching TRBD1. Per germline, CDR1 MNHEY and CDR2 SMNVEV (reference sequence). J lost 6 bases, V lost 5 bases, and 9 bases had no gene match. The CDR3 consists of 14 residues. For the CDR3, the DNA is TGTGCCAGCAGTCGCCCAGGGGGACATCCTGAAGCTTTCTTT. Its protein is CASSRPGGHPEAFF.

This chain connects TRBV5-6 to TRBJ2-2; 16 positions agree with TRBD2. This CDR3 contains 19 residues. Per germline, CDR1 SGHDT and CDR2 YYEEEE. Trimming cost V 4 bases and J 4 bases; bases outside gene matches: 10. The CDR3 spells CASSTPGLAGGRVTGELFF. CDR3 in DNA: TGTGCCAGCAGCACCCCGGGACTAGCGGGGGGGCGAGTCACCGGGGAGCTGTTTTTT.

The CDR3 DNA sequence: TGCGCCAGCAGCTCCCAGGGGACAGGGTTCAATGAGCAGTTCTTC. This translates into CASSSQGTGFNEQFF. The V gene is TRBV5-1, the J gene TRBJ2-1; 9 bases are a match to TRBD1. CDR1 is SGHRS and CDR2 is YFSETQ in the germline V gene. V trimming: 3 bases; J trimming: 6 bases; junction bases outside the gene matches: 7. There are 15 residues in the CDR3.

The V call is TRBV28, the J call TRBJ1-1; D is unresolved. Germline CDR1 reads MDHEN; CDR2 reads SYDVKM. Deletions cut 7 bases from V and 5 bases from J, with 17 bases between. CDR3 length: 14 amino acids. CDR3 amino acids: CASKQDPRWTEAFF. For the CDR3, the DNA is TGTGCCAGCAAGCAGGACCCAAGATGGACTGAAGCTTTCTTT.